Listed below are T cell receptor beta chains from one sample, sequenced in a study of CD8 T cells in Susac syndrome. TCRdb itself ran the immunoSEQ multiplex PCR reads through MiXCR, one entry per CDR3 protein. This sample has roughly 300,000 distinct CDR3 sequences, with 85% found just once. Material: CD8+ T cells from PBMCs. These receptors were taken from a human donor with multiple sclerosis. The CDR3 runs from the conserved cysteine through the conserved F or W. Fields, in order: V gene, J gene, CDR3 protein.

V gene: TRBV4-1
J gene: TRBJ2-7
CDR3 protein: CASSQDQVTSGTYEQYF

V gene: TRBV5-5
J gene: TRBJ2-3
CDR3 protein: CASSFGGRKGDTQYF

V gene: TRBV27
J gene: TRBJ2-7
CDR3 protein: CASSILEGGREQYF

V gene: TRBV7-9
J gene: TRBJ1-2
CDR3 protein: CASSSPLTDQSDGYTF

V gene: TRBV29-1
J gene: TRBJ1-1
CDR3 protein: CSAWGRPEAFF

V gene: TRBV9
J gene: TRBJ1-4
CDR3 protein: CASSRRGEKLFF

V gene: TRBV6-5
J gene: TRBJ2-7
CDR3 protein: CASSWFASGSVGYEQYF

V gene: TRBV5-6
J gene: TRBJ2-1
CDR3 protein: CASSYDRADEQFF

V gene: TRBV27
J gene: TRBJ1-2
CDR3 protein: CASSLSLGTGRDGYTF

V gene: TRBV12-5
J gene: TRBJ2-7
CDR3 protein: CASGLGTSVYEQYF

V gene: TRBV9
J gene: TRBJ1-2
CDR3 protein: CASNQPPGYGYTF

V gene: TRBV25-1
J gene: TRBJ2-2
CDR3 protein: CASRASSTGELFF

V gene: TRBV9
J gene: TRBJ2-2
CDR3 protein: CASSQGPSLGGELFF

V gene: TRBV21-1
J gene: TRBJ2-7
CDR3 protein: CASRRWGQPPYEQYF

V gene: TRBV6-5
J gene: TRBJ2-1
CDR3 protein: CASSPSGRINEQFF

V gene: TRBV12-3/TRBV12-4
J gene: TRBJ2-4
CDR3 protein: CASSLRDVQYF

V gene: TRBV13
J gene: TRBJ2-7
CDR3 protein: CASSLRQAPRNEQYF

V gene: TRBV10-3
J gene: TRBJ2-1
CDR3 protein: CAIREEGTSGNEQFF

V gene: TRBV27
J gene: TRBJ1-1
CDR3 protein: CASGEGGNTEAFF

V gene: TRBV6-1
J gene: TRBJ2-7
CDR3 protein: CASLGTSGSPYEQYF

V gene: TRBV7-6
J gene: TRBJ2-5
CDR3 protein: CASSLLETTQETQYF

V gene: TRBV27
J gene: TRBJ1-1
CDR3 protein: CASSPTGAYTEAFF

V gene: TRBV29-1
J gene: TRBJ2-1
CDR3 protein: CSVGLAGPYNEQFF

V gene: TRBV25-1
J gene: TRBJ1-1
CDR3 protein: CASTDGGTEAFF

V gene: TRBV7-9
J gene: TRBJ2-1
CDR3 protein: CASSTDPPGGNEQFF

V gene: TRBV16
J gene: TRBJ2-1
CDR3 protein: CASSPSENEQFF

V gene: TRBV4-2
J gene: TRBJ1-5
CDR3 protein: CASSPGPIVGNQPQHF

V gene: TRBV25-1
J gene: TRBJ2-3
CDR3 protein: CASSLSGGGDTQYF

V gene: TRBV19
J gene: TRBJ2-2
CDR3 protein: CASSIDREPGELFF

V gene: TRBV27
J gene: TRBJ1-1
CDR3 protein: CASSFQTGGAAEAFF

V gene: TRBV7-9
J gene: TRBJ2-3
CDR3 protein: CASSWDVDTQYF

V gene: TRBV5-4
J gene: TRBJ1-5
CDR3 protein: CASSFMGGGQPQHF

V gene: TRBV27
J gene: TRBJ1-2
CDR3 protein: CASSFVPGQHYGYTF

V gene: TRBV11-2
J gene: TRBJ2-7
CDR3 protein: CASSLDPGGPYEQYF

V gene: TRBV6-1
J gene: TRBJ2-4
CDR3 protein: CASSDWGAEHIAKNIQYF

V gene: TRBV5-6
J gene: TRBJ1-1
CDR3 protein: CASSLPGNTEAFF

V gene: TRBV28
J gene: TRBJ2-3
CDR3 protein: CASSFDRDGDTDTQYF

V gene: TRBV27
J gene: TRBJ1-1
CDR3 protein: CASSLVRTRNTEAFF

V gene: TRBV6-5
J gene: TRBJ1-2
CDR3 protein: CASRYGEQLDLYGYTF

V gene: TRBV7-6
J gene: TRBJ2-7
CDR3 protein: CASSLGPRGSGSAYEQYF